The 3 T cell receptor beta chains presented below share a single source sample, sequenced in a study of beta chain features in type 1 diabetes. Sequenced material consisted of expressed TCRB transcripts (all of the isolated RNA was reverse transcribed). Libraries were prepared by immunoSEQ multiplex PCR; TCRdb keeps only in-frame clonotypes and omits some of them. Of 390,000 or so clones listed, approximately 15% are singletons. The sequenced sample was naive CD4+ T cells from blood. These receptors all stem from a man in his thirties or forties in good health.

The CDR3 sequence: CASGLAGGNEQFF. The CDR3 coding sequence is TGTGCCAGTGGTCTAGCGGGAGGAAATGAGCAGTTCTTC. The chain couples TRBV7-2 to TRBJ2-1, with 11 bases that match TRBD2. This CDR3 has 13 residues. The V gene end was trimmed by 9 bases and the J gene end by 7 bases; junction bases not matched to a gene: 5. Germline-derived CDR1 and CDR2 are SGHTA and FQGNSA.

This clone was found a few times. The rearrangement links TRBV5-4 to TRBJ2-7; 13 bases align to TRBD2. V lost 4 bases, J lost 0 bases, and 10 bases stayed unmatched. CDR3 length: 18 residues. Germline assignment: CDR1 SGHNT and CDR2 YYREEE (reference sequence). CDR3 in amino acids: CASSEYGTSGNSSYEQYV. The DNA of the CDR3 is TGTGCCAGCAGCGAGTATGGGACTAGCGGGAACAGCTCCTACGAGCAGTACGTC.

V usage is TRBV9 and J usage is TRBJ2-2; no definite D call. CDR1 and CDR2 (germline): SGDLS, YYNGEE. V shed 0 bases and J shed 3 bases, with 6 bases lying between them. This CDR3 has 14 amino acids. The CDR3 sequence is CASSVEVDTGELFF. CDR3 bases: TGTGCCAGCAGCGTAGAGGTTGACACCGGGGAGCTGTTTTTT. Variable domain in full (rest from reference TRBV9 and TRBJ2-2): DSGVTQTPKHLITATGQRVTLRCSPRSGDLSVYWYQQSLDQGLQFLIQYYNGEERAKGNILERFSAQQFPDLHSELNLSSLELGDSALYFCASSVEVDTGELFFGEGSRLTVL.